This TCR beta chain was recovered during a study of beta chain features in type 1 diabetes. Findings and limits, study-wide: Sequencing of cDNA might inflate the share of cells that strongly express TCR.

All of the isolated RNA was reverse transcribed, so expressed TCRB transcripts were sequenced. Here immunoSEQ multiplex PCR was the method, and the copy in TCRdb shows in-frame clones only, minus some. The sample contains just over 150,000 clones, around 10% of which appear only once. About this clone itself: Its target is not known.

This clonotype was obtained from a man younger than 35 in good health. The sample comprised central memory CD4+ T cells from blood.

In nucleotides, the CDR3 is TGTGCCAGCACCCCGGGACAGGGGTACAATGAGCAGTTCTTC. Protein sequence: CASTPGQGYNEQFF. The J gene is TRBJ2-1, the V gene TRBV27; TRBD1 matches 10 bases. The V and J ends lost 7 bases and 4 bases, in that order; junction bases with no gene match: 4. This CDR3 has 14 amino acids. Germline assignment: CDR1 MNHEY and CDR2 SMNVEV (reference sequence).